Below are 19 T cell receptor beta chains sequenced from a single sample in a study of CD4+ T cells in melanoma. Here immunoSEQ multiplex PCR was the method, and the copy in TCRdb shows in-frame clones only, minus some. The table records some 6,800 clones, around half of them present only once. Sequencing was performed on cells from a culture (not recorded whether cultured in vitro). The receptors were gathered from a human donor with melanoma.

This chain uses TRBV29-1 with TRBJ1-4; D unclear. Germline CDR1 reads SQVTM; CDR2 reads ANQGSEA. The CDR3 covers 13 residues. Deletions cut 4 bases from V and 3 bases from J, with 9 bases between. CDR3 sequence (DNA): TGCAGCGTTGTCGGGTACCCTAATGAAAAACTGTTTTTT. As protein: CSVVGYPNEKLFF. The full variable domain, its missing parts supplied by reference TRBV29-1 and TRBJ1-4, is SAVISQKPSRDICQRGTSLTIQCQVDSQVTMMFWYRQQPGQSLTLIATANQGSEATYESGFVIDKFPISRPNLTFSTLTVSNMSPEDSSIYLCSVVGYPNEKLFFGSGTQLSVL.

In this sample, this clone turned up once. The chain combines TRBV29-1 with TRBJ1-6, with D unclear. CDR3 size: 14 residues. Germline CDR1 SQVTM, CDR2 ANQGSEA. Trimming took off 5 bases at V and 5 bases at J, with 13 bases between the two ends. CDR3 DNA: TGCAGCGTTCCAAACAGTGCCCATAATTCACCCCTCCACTTT. Its translation is CSVPNSAHNSPLHF.

The rearrangement uses TRBV2 and TRBJ1-2; perhaps TRBD1 as D (5 bases). Germline loops: CDR1 SNHLY, CDR2 FYNNEI. CDR3 length equals 13 residues. The V and J ends lost 1 base and 2 bases respectively, with 5 bases between them. CDR3 residues: CASSEEGNYGYTF. The CDR3 nucleotides read TGTGCCAGCAGTGAAGAGGGGAACTATGGCTACACCTTC.

The rearrangement uses TRBV9 and TRBJ1-1; D is perhaps TRBD1 (5 bases). This CDR3 is 17 amino acids long. Germline CDR1 is SGDLS and CDR2 is YYNGEE. Trimming stripped 3 bases from V and 0 bases from J, with 18 bases between. The CDR3, as DNA: TGTGCCAGCAGCGGAGAGGAGGGGCTCCTCGTGAACACTGAAGCTTTCTTT. Protein sequence: CASSGEEGLLVNTEAFF.

This chain connects TRBV2 to TRBJ2-2, with D unresolved. This CDR3 has 14 amino acids. The V end lost 4 bases, the J end lost 5 bases, and 11 bases lay between the germline ends. CDR1 and CDR2 from the germline V gene are SNHLY and FYNNEI. The CDR3 region has the DNA TGTGCCAGCAGTGGACAAGTAGGGACCGGGGAGCTGTTTTTT. Translating it yields CASSGQVGTGELFF.

CDR3 nucleotides: TGCGCCAGCAGCTTACAGGGGGCAGGGGGCTACACCTTC. Encoded protein: CASSLQGAGGYTF. The chain carries TRBV5-1 and TRBJ1-2; 9 bases agree with TRBD1. Germline V lookup: CDR1 SGHRS, CDR2 YFSETQ. J gave up 8 bases and V 2 bases, and 4 bases lay outside the gene matches. The CDR3 has 13 amino acids.

This chain joins TRBV2 and TRBJ2-2, with D hard to call. V was cut by 9 bases and J by 4 bases, with 15 bases left in between. CDR1 is SNHLY, CDR2 FYNNEI, per germline. The CDR3 is 14 amino acids. Here the CDR3 reads CASTFLKGTGELFF. The CDR3 nucleotides read TGTGCCAGTACCTTTCTCAAGGGCACCGGGGAGCTGTTTTTT.

In nucleotides, the CDR3 is TGTGCCAGCAGACCACAGGGTAAAGAGACCCAGTACTTC. Translated: CASRPQGKETQYF. The genes are TRBV28 and TRBJ2-5; TRBD1 might be the D (6 bases). The CDR3 consists of 13 residues. V was clipped by 6 bases and J by 3 bases, with 11 bases between them. The germline gives CDR1 MDHEN, CDR2 SYDVKM.

The chain couples TRBV7-2 to TRBJ2-7, with 9 bases identical to TRBD1. This CDR3 has 13 amino acids. Germline CDR1 reads SGHTA; CDR2 reads FQGNSA. The ends lost 4 bases at V and 4 bases at J; junction bases unmatched: 2. CDR3 coding DNA: TGTGCCAGCAGCTCCGACAGGGGGTACGAGCAGTACTTC. It yields the protein CASSSDRGYEQYF.

V and J are TRBV6-5 and TRBJ2-3; D might be TRBD1 or TRBD2, each matching 6 bases. V lost 11 bases, J lost 1 base, and 16 bases lay in between. The germline CDR1 and CDR2 sequences are MNHEY and SVGAGI. The CDR3 is 14 residues long. CDR3 DNA: TGTGCCGCCCGGGGGCAGCTAGGCACAGATACGCAGTATTTT. Translation: CAARGQLGTDTQYF.

The chain recombines TRBV9 with TRBJ1-2; 9 positions match TRBD1. In germline, CDR1 is SGDLS, CDR2 YYNGEE. Trimming cost V 3 bases and J 4 bases; bases outside gene matches: 10. This CDR3 is 16 amino acids long. DNA of the CDR3: TGTGCCAGCAGCGCCCGAGGGACAGGGAGCTCCTATGGCTACACCTTC. As protein: CASSARGTGSSYGYTF.

V usage is TRBV15 and J usage is TRBJ2-2, with D unclear. The CDR3 is 13 residues long. Trimming removed 0 bases at V and 7 bases at J, with 6 bases between. In germline, CDR1 is LNHNV, CDR2 YYDKDF (reference sequence). The CDR3 here is CATSRDWGGELFF. CDR3 in DNA: TGTGCCACCAGCAGAGATTGGGGCGGGGAGCTGTTTTTT.

This chain connects TRBV5-1 to TRBJ1-2, with D hard to call. The germline gives CDR1 SGHRS, CDR2 YFSETQ. This CDR3 has 15 amino acids. V was trimmed by 3 bases and J by 4 bases, leaving 16 bases between them. The CDR3 nucleotides are TGCGCCAGCAGCTCCCAGCGGGAGGGCGCCTATGGCTACACCTTC. Amino acids: CASSSQREGAYGYTF.

V is TRBV6-5 and J is TRBJ1-6; D not resolved. Trimming stripped 0 bases from V and 9 bases from J, with 15 bases between. Germline V gives CDR1 MNHEY, CDR2 SVGAGI. The CDR3 is 16 residues long. CDR3 residues: CASSYSKGLGGSPLHF. The CDR3 nucleotides read TGTGCCAGCAGTTACTCGAAGGGCCTCGGCGGTTCACCCCTCCACTTT.

CDR3 residues: CASSLGIVGFRYQETQYF. DNA for the CDR3: TGCGCCAGCAGCCTAGGGATCGTTGGCTTTAGGTACCAAGAGACCCAGTACTTC. V gene TRBV4-1 combines with J gene TRBJ2-5, with unresolved D. The V end was cut by 4 bases, the J end by 0 bases, with 21 bases between. The CDR3 sequence is 18 residues long. Looked up from germline, CDR1 is MGHRA and CDR2 is YSYEKL.

V is TRBV6-5 and J is TRBJ1-2; tentatively, D is TRBD1 (5 bases). This CDR3 is built from 13 residues. With 5 bases removed from V and 5 bases from J, the gap between germline ends came to 12 bases. Looked up from germline, CDR1 is MNHEY and CDR2 is SVGAGI. CDR3 DNA sequence: TGTGCCAGCAGTCCGGGACGTAAATATGGCTACACCTTC. It codes for CASSPGRKYGYTF.

The gene calls are TRBV30 and TRBJ2-1, with no clear D. Per the germline V gene, CDR1 is GTSNPN and CDR2 is SVGIG (reference sequence). This CDR3 has 13 amino acids. V lost 0 bases and J 4 bases, leaving 7 bases between the germline ends. CDR3 in DNA: TGTGCCTGGAGTGTAGGCGGTTACAATGAGCAGTTCTTC. Amino acids: CAWSVGGYNEQFF.

The rearrangement uses TRBV30 and TRBJ2-1, with 7 bases fitting TRBD2. Trimming took 3 bases from V and 7 from J; bases not matched to a gene: 3. Germline V CDR1 and CDR2: GTSNPN, SVGIG (reference sequence). CDR3 length: 12 amino acids. As DNA, the CDR3 is TGTGCCTGGAGCGGACTAGTAAATGAGCAGTTCTTC. Translating it yields CAWSGLVNEQFF.

The chain has TRBV6-1 and TRBJ1-5, with D unresolved. Trimming removed 5 bases from V and 6 bases from J, with 17 bases in between. There are 15 residues in the CDR3. From germline, CDR1 is MNHNS and CDR2 SASEGT. In DNA, the CDR3 is TGTGCCAGCAGTCCCTTCCGGTCGTCGGGTCAGCCCCAGCATTTT. Translated, it gives CASSPFRSSGQPQHF.